This T cell receptor (beta chain) was captured by sequencing in a study of T cell repertoires in cytomegalovirus infection. Study-wide context: Shared public TCR beta signatures pointed to both CMV infection and a matching HLA type.

Study-level results: The study found HLA-C-restricted CMV-specific TCR beta clonotypes dominating the ex vivo response.

TCRdb reanalysed the reads using MiXCR and keeps one entry per CDR3 protein. The table records about 740,000 distinct CDR3 sequences, approximately 34% of them present only once. As to this clonotype: Its antigen is currently unknown.

The germline gives CDR1 DFQATT, CDR2 SNEGSKA (reference sequence). The CDR3 covers 14 residues. Deletions cut 4 bases from V and 4 bases from J, with 13 bases between. The chain couples TRBV20-1 to TRBJ2-2, with D unclear. The clonotype comes from a human donor in good health (CMV status not recorded). Some clones in this sample may be carry-over from other donors' samples. Sample: PBMCs. The CDR3 coding sequence is TGCAGTGCTAAGATCCTTTCGGGCACCGGGGAGCTGTTTTTT. Protein sequence: CSAKILSGTGELFF.